This T cell receptor (beta chain) was sequenced during a study of control samples from healthy donors and cancer patients (dated by TCRdb to the early 2020s). As to this clone: This receptor's antigen is unknown. Per-nucleotide qualities are absent, and no much larger clonotype sits a single base away.

The library was generated by the immunoSEQ multiplex PCR assay. Not all clones reach the TCRdb copy of this immuneACCESS table, which keeps in-frame sequences only. Checked studies attribute under half of the gap to unresolved V genes and leave the rest unexplained. Within this sample are 190,000 or so clones, with approximately 92% of them counted one time only. The top ten hold approximately 1.5% of the sample. The junction carries 7 bases between V and J, which are trimmed by 4 bases and 0 bases respectively. The CDR3, cysteine through phenylalanine, is 15 amino acids long. The entry retains the CDR3 DNA only, 45 bases that are in frame from base 1. From a lookup of the germline V gene, CDR1 and CDR2 are SGHTA and FQGNSA.

This receptor was identified in a man between 18 and 29 years old in good health. Sequencing input: blood. The rearranged segments are TRBV7-2 and TRBJ1-6; TRBD1 might be the D gene, on 6 matching bases. The CDR3 amino acid sequence is: CASSSDSSYNSPLHF. The DNA sequence is given as TGTGCCAGCAGCTCGGACAGCTCCTATAATTCACCCCTCCACTTT. Extended through the reference TRBV7-2 and TRBJ1-6 proteins, this CDR3 yields the full variable domain: GAGVSQSPSNKVTEKGKDVELRCDPISGHTALYWYRQSLGQGLEFLIYFQGNSAPDKSGLPSDRFSAERTGGSVSTLTIQRTQQEDSAVYLCASSSDSSYNSPLHFGNGTRLTVT.